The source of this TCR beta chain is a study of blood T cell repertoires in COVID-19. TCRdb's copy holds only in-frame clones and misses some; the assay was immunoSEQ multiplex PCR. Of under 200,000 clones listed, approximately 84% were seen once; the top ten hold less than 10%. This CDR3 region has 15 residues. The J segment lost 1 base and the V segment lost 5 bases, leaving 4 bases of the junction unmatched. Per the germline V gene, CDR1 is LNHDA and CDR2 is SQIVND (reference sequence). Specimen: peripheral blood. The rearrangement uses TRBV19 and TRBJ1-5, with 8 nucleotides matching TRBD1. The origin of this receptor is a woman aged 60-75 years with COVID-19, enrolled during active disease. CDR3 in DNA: TGTGCCAGTAGTTCCCACAGGGGGAGCAATCAGCCCCAGCATTTT. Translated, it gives CASSSHRGSNQPQHF.